These 18 T cell receptor beta chains share one sample of origin, sequenced in a study of T-cell memory formation after mild COVID-19. TCRdb redid the calling of the 5' RACE reads with MiXCR, one entry per CDR3 protein. The sample has approximately 100,000 distinct CDR3 sequences, around 12% seen once; the top ten hold roughly 30%. The sample consisted of PBMCs or a T cell subset sorted from them (not recorded which). These receptors came from an adult woman who had mild COVID-19 (a few samples of this study predate the infection). Cell type and time point are not known.

This clonotype was seen only a few times. The rearrangement joins TRBV20-1 to TRBJ2-7, with no clear D. CDR3 length equals 15 residues. Germline lookup yields CDR1 DFQATT and CDR2 SNEGSKA (reference sequence). The V and J ends lost 0 bases and 6 bases respectively, with 18 bases between them. The CDR3 nucleotides read TGCAGTGCTAGAGATCGAAAATCCGGGCCCGTCGAGCAGTACTTC. Protein product: CSARDRKSGPVEQYF.

The chain is built from TRBV30 and TRBJ2-7; D may be TRBD2 (6 bases). V lost 4 bases, J lost 0 bases, and 10 bases lay in between. This CDR3 region has 13 residues. From germline, CDR1 is GTSNPN and CDR2 SVGIG (reference sequence). This chain's CDR3 is CAWTDGSSYEQYF. The CDR3 nucleotides read TGTGCCTGGACTGACGGGAGCTCCTACGAGCAGTACTTC.

The V gene is TRBV4-1, the J gene TRBJ2-7, with TRBD2 identical over 9 bases. The CDR3 consists of 19 residues. V shed 0 bases, J shed 3 bases, and the junction held 15 bases outside the gene matches. The germline gives CDR1 MGHRA, CDR2 YSYEKL. The CDR3 sequence: CASSQDPELRLADHYEQYF. CDR3 nucleotide sequence: TGCGCCAGCAGCCAAGATCCAGAGCTTCGACTAGCGGATCACTACGAGCAGTACTTC.

The genes are TRBV7-6 and TRBJ1-2; 10 nucleotides agree with TRBD1. V was pared by 5 bases and J by 8 bases, with 11 bases of the junction left unmatched. The CDR3 sequence is 15 residues long. The germline CDR1 and CDR2 sequences are SGHVS and FNYEAQ. Here the CDR3 DNA reads TGTGCCAGCAGCCCCGGGACAGGGGATCGGTGGGGCTACACCTTC. It yields the protein CASSPGTGDRWGYTF.

This clonotype was counted only a few times. This chain links TRBV9 with TRBJ2-3; 11 nucleotides line up with TRBD2. V was clipped by 3 bases and J by 2 bases; unmatched bases: 5. The V gene's germline CDR1 is SGDLS and CDR2 YYNGEE. The CDR3 spans 16 residues. CDR3 in amino acids: CASSAASGGFTDTQYF. The DNA of the CDR3 is TGTGCCAGCAGCGCAGCTAGCGGGGGGTTCACAGATACGCAGTATTTT.

This clonotype was counted only a few times. The V gene is TRBV27, the J gene TRBJ2-5; D is undetermined. Trimming shortened V by 5 bases and J by 0 bases, and 19 bases separated the two germline ends. The length of the CDR3 is 17 residues. Germline CDR1 and CDR2: MNHEY and SMNVEV (reference sequence). The CDR3 nucleotides read TGTGCCAGCAGTAAGTCCGGGCAGGAACCGTACCAAGAGACCCAGTACTTC. It yields the protein CASSKSGQEPYQETQYF.

This clonotype was observed a handful of times. The genes are TRBV29-1 and TRBJ2-2, with D possibly being TRBD1 (6 bases). Per germline, CDR1 SQVTM and CDR2 ANQGSEA. The CDR3 has 14 residues. V was cut by 6 bases and J by 2 bases, with 13 bases left in between. CDR3 sequence (DNA): TGCAGCGTCTACCCCGGGACAAACACCGGGGAGCTGTTTTTT. Amino acid sequence: CSVYPGTNTGELFF.

The chain links TRBV6-2 or TRBV6-3 to TRBJ1-4; 7 nucleotides match TRBD1. This CDR3 comprises 15 residues. V lost 5 bases and J lost 8; bases outside the gene matches: 11. Germline assignment: CDR1 MNHEY and CDR2 SVGEGT. CDR3 sequence: CASSPPSGGAEKLFF. For the CDR3, the DNA is TGTGCCAGCAGTCCCCCTTCAGGGGGAGCGGAAAAACTGTTTTTT.

The V call is TRBV3-1, the J call TRBJ1-1; D gene ambiguous. The V end was cut by 4 bases, the J end by 3 bases, with 12 bases between. This CDR3 region has 14 residues. Per the germline V gene, CDR1 is LGHDT and CDR2 is YNNKEL (reference sequence). The CDR3 sequence: CASSPSWEDTEAFF. CDR3 DNA sequence: TGTGCCAGCAGCCCAAGTTGGGAAGACACTGAAGCTTTCTTT.

This clonotype showed up just a few times. The chain carries TRBV4-1 and TRBJ1-2, with TRBD1 matching 8 bases. Germline lookup yields CDR1 MGHRA and CDR2 YSYEKL. The CDR3 has 16 amino acids. The V gene end was trimmed by 3 bases and the J gene end by 4 bases; junction bases not matched to a gene: 10. CDR3 sequence reads: CASSQDQGARGYGYTF. DNA for the CDR3: TGCGCCAGCAGCCAGGATCAGGGGGCGCGTGGCTATGGCTACACCTTC.

V gene TRBV7-9 combines with J gene TRBJ2-7; D is uncertain. This CDR3 comprises 12 residues. V dropped 1 base and J dropped 9 bases, with 10 bases sitting between them. CDR1 and CDR2 (germline): SEHNR, FQNEAQ (reference sequence). CDR3 amino acids: CASSLGSSLQYF. In DNA, the CDR3 is TGTGCCAGCAGCTTAGGGTCCTCTTTGCAGTACTTC. The complete variable domain, with remaining parts taken from reference TRBV7-9 and TRBJ2-7, reads DTGVSQNPRHKITKRGQNVTFRCDPISEHNRLYWYRQTLGQGPEFLTYFQNEAQLEKSRLLSDRFSAERPKGSFSTLEIQRTEQGDSAMYLCASSLGSSLQYFGPGTRLTVT.

This clonotype was counted between two and nine times. The CDR3 loop is CASSYLATDTQYF. CDR3 DNA: TGTGCCAGCAGTTACCTAGCCACAGATACGCAGTATTTT. This chain links TRBV6-5 with TRBJ2-3, with a tentative D call TRBD2 (5 bases). Germline V lookup: CDR1 MNHEY, CDR2 SVGAGI. The V gene lost 2 bases and the J gene lost 2 bases, with 5 bases spanning the gap. The CDR3 is made up of 13 amino acids.

The genes are TRBV9 and TRBJ2-1, with D possibly matching TRBD1 (6 bases). Trimming cost V 2 bases and J 7 bases, with 13 bases left between them. The CDR3 length is 14 residues. Looked up from germline, CDR1 is SGDLS and CDR2 is YYNGEE. CDR3: CASSVLRTANEQFF. CDR3 sequence (DNA): TGTGCCAGCAGCGTGTTACGGACAGCGAATGAGCAGTTCTTC.

This sequence joins TRBV11-2 and TRBJ1-1; no firm D call. Germline V gives CDR1 SGHAT, CDR2 FQNNGV. This CDR3 spans 15 amino acids. The V end was cut by 2 bases, the J end by 5 bases, with 15 bases between. The CDR3 sequence: CASSLSRSMGTEAFF. CDR3 DNA sequence: TGTGCCAGCAGCTTATCCCGATCGATGGGGACTGAAGCTTTCTTT. The whole variable domain, filled in from reference TRBV11-2 and TRBJ1-1, reads EAGVAQSPRYKIIEKRQSVAFWCNPISGHATLYWYQQILGQGPKLLIQFQNNGVVDDSQLPKDRFSAERLKGVDSTLKIQPAKLEDSAVYLCASSLSRSMGTEAFFGQGTRLTVV.

The chain is built from TRBV24-1 and TRBJ2-3; TRBD2 might be the D (5 bases). This CDR3 is built from 13 residues. Germline V gene data show CDR1 as KGHDR and CDR2 as SFDVKD. V was shortened by 1 base and J by 5 bases, with 6 bases between the two germline ends. CDR3 amino acids: CATSDFGKDTQYF. For the CDR3, the DNA is TGTGCCACCAGTGATTTCGGGAAAGATACGCAGTATTTT.

This clonotype was detected only a few times. The rearrangement links TRBV9 to TRBJ2-1; D may be TRBD1 or TRBD2 (6 bases each). The V end lost 3 bases, the J end lost 0 bases, and 19 bases lay between the germline ends. CDR3 length: 18 residues. The V gene's germline CDR1 is SGDLS and CDR2 YYNGEE. In DNA form, the CDR3 reads TGTGCCAGCAGCGATAGCGTAGAGGGGGGTTACTCCTACAATGAGCAGTTCTTC. This translates into CASSDSVEGGYSYNEQFF.

There are a few counts of this clonotype. The chain joins TRBV7-9 to TRBJ2-1; no reliable D call. The V end was cut by 4 bases, the J end by 9 bases, with 10 bases between. Germline V CDR1 and CDR2: SEHNR, FQNEAQ (reference sequence). The CDR3 extends over 12 amino acids. The CDR3 sequence: CASSYLGSEQFF. The CDR3 coding sequence is TGTGCCAGCAGCTACCTTGGTAGTGAGCAGTTCTTC.

This chain connects TRBV7-2 to TRBJ2-7; TRBD1 agrees at 7 bases. This CDR3 spans 16 amino acids. CDR1 is SGHTA and CDR2 is FQGNSA in the germline V gene. Trimming cost V 6 bases and J 2 bases; bases outside gene matches: 13. CDR3 sequence (DNA): TGTGCCAGCAGATACTTATTCGACAGGGACCCCTACGAGCAGTACTTC. This codes for CASRYLFDRDPYEQYF.